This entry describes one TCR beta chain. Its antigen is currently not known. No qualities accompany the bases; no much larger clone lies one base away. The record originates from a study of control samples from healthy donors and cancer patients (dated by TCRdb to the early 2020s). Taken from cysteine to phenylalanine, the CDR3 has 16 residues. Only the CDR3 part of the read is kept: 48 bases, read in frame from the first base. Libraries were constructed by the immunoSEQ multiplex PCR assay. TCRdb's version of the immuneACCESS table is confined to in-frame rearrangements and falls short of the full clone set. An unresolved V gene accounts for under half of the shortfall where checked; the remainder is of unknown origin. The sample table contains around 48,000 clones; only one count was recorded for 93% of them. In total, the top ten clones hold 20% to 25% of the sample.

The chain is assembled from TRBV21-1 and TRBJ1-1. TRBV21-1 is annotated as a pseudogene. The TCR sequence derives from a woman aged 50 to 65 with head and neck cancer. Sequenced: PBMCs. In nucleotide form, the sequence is TGTGCCAGCAGCTTCTTATCCCATTACCAGAACACTGAAGCTTTCTTT. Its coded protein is CASSFLSHYQNTEAFF.